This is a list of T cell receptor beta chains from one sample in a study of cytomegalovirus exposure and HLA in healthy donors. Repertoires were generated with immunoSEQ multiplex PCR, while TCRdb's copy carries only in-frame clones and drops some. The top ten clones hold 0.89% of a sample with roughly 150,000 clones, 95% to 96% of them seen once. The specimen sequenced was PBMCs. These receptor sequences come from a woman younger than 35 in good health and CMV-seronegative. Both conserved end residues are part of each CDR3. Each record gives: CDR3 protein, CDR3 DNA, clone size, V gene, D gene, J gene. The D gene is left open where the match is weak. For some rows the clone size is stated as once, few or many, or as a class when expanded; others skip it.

cdr3_aa: CASSLQGTSGPDTQYF
cdr3_nt: TGTGCCAGCAGCCTCCAAGGGACTTCTGGGCCAGATACGCAGTATTTT
clone_size: NA
v_call: TRBV7-2
d_call: NA
j_call: TRBJ2-3

cdr3_aa: CASSQEDREDGYTF
cdr3_nt: TGCGCCAGCAGCCAAGAGGACAGGGAGGATGGCTACACCTTC
clone_size: few
v_call: TRBV4-1
d_call: TRBD1
j_call: TRBJ1-2

cdr3_aa: CATYERGLYEQYF
cdr3_nt: TGTGCCACCTACGAGAGGGGGTTATACGAGCAGTACTTC
clone_size: NA
v_call: TRBV6-6
d_call: NA
j_call: TRBJ2-7

cdr3_aa: CASSGLAGTETQYF
cdr3_nt: TGTGCCAGCAGTGGACTAGCGGGGACAGAGACCCAGTACTTC
clone_size: NA
v_call: TRBV2
d_call: TRBD2
j_call: TRBJ2-5

cdr3_aa: CASSLRSWPGQVAYGYTF
cdr3_nt: TGTGCCAGCAGTTTAAGATCTTGGCCGGGACAGGTCGCCTATGGCTACACCTTC
clone_size: NA
v_call: TRBV27
d_call: TRBD1
j_call: TRBJ1-2

cdr3_aa: CASSGTAHNYGYTF
cdr3_nt: TGTGCCAGCAGTGGGACAGCCCATAACTATGGCTACACCTTC
clone_size: NA
v_call: TRBV2
d_call: NA
j_call: TRBJ1-2

cdr3_aa: CASSYSAGMNTEAFF
cdr3_nt: TGTGCCAGCAGTTACTCAGCCGGGATGAACACTGAAGCTTTCTTT
clone_size: NA
v_call: TRBV6-5
d_call: NA
j_call: TRBJ1-1

cdr3_aa: CASSLPGQGRTGELFF
cdr3_nt: TGTGCCAGCAGCTTACCGGGACAGGGTAGAACCGGGGAGCTGTTTTTT
clone_size: NA
v_call: TRBV5-6
d_call: TRBD1
j_call: TRBJ2-2

cdr3_aa: CASSIFGGGVPYEQYF
cdr3_nt: TGTGCCAGTAGTATCTTCGGCGGGGGGGTCCCCTACGAGCAGTACTTC
clone_size: once
v_call: TRBV19
d_call: TRBD2
j_call: TRBJ2-7

cdr3_aa: CASSLPTQGRTEAFF
cdr3_nt: TGTGCCAGCAGCTTGCCGACACAGGGGAGGACTGAAGCTTTCTTT
clone_size: once
v_call: TRBV5-6
d_call: TRBD1
j_call: TRBJ1-1

cdr3_aa: CASSPGLGGNTEAFF
cdr3_nt: TGTGCCAGCTCACCAGGGCTCGGGGGGAACACTGAAGCTTTCTTT
clone_size: NA
v_call: TRBV18
d_call: NA
j_call: TRBJ1-1

cdr3_aa: CASSQSYNEQFF
cdr3_nt: TGTGCCAGCAGTCAATCCTACAATGAGCAGTTCTTC
clone_size: once
v_call: TRBV5-4
d_call: NA
j_call: TRBJ2-1

cdr3_aa: CASSPATNEKLFF
cdr3_nt: TGCGCCAGCAGCCCAGCAACTAATGAAAAACTGTTTTTT
clone_size: NA
v_call: TRBV5-1
d_call: NA
j_call: TRBJ1-4

cdr3_aa: CASSDSASSYNEQFF
cdr3_nt: TGTGCCAGCAGTGACAGTGCCAGCTCCTACAATGAGCAGTTCTTC
clone_size: NA
v_call: TRBV2
d_call: NA
j_call: TRBJ2-1

cdr3_aa: CASSSGGTGTSEAFF
cdr3_nt: TGTGCCAGCAGCTCGGGTGGGACAGGAACTTCGGAAGCTTTCTTT
clone_size: NA
v_call: TRBV6-5
d_call: TRBD1
j_call: TRBJ1-1

cdr3_aa: CASSPRQGENTEAFF
cdr3_nt: TGTGCCAGCTCACCAAGGCAGGGGGAGAACACTGAAGCTTTCTTT
clone_size: NA
v_call: TRBV18
d_call: TRBD1
j_call: TRBJ1-1

cdr3_aa: CASSNTGSYEQYF
cdr3_nt: TGTGCCAGTAGTAATACAGGATCCTACGAGCAGTACTTC
clone_size: NA
v_call: TRBV19
d_call: NA
j_call: TRBJ2-7

cdr3_aa: CASSQGGIVNTEAFF
cdr3_nt: TGCGCCAGCAGCCAAGGAGGAATCGTGAACACTGAAGCTTTCTTT
clone_size: NA
v_call: TRBV4-3
d_call: NA
j_call: TRBJ1-1

cdr3_aa: CASSLFGLAGHEQYF
cdr3_nt: TGTGCCAGCAGTCTCTTCGGACTAGCGGGCCACGAGCAGTACTTC
clone_size: NA
v_call: TRBV27
d_call: TRBD2
j_call: TRBJ2-7

cdr3_aa: CASRRPGLAGGSTDTQYF
cdr3_nt: TGTGCCAGCAGGCGACCCGGACTAGCGGGGGGAAGCACAGATACGCAGTATTTT
clone_size: NA
v_call: TRBV7-2
d_call: TRBD2
j_call: TRBJ2-3

cdr3_aa: CASSAGPGQGTNEQFF
cdr3_nt: TGTGCCAGCAGCGCCGGGCCCGGACAGGGGACCAATGAGCAGTTCTTC
clone_size: NA
v_call: TRBV9
d_call: TRBD1
j_call: TRBJ2-1

cdr3_aa: CASSTTRGTGELFF
cdr3_nt: TGTGCCAGCAGCACCACTCGGGGGACCGGGGAGCTGTTTTTT
clone_size: NA
v_call: TRBV11-1
d_call: NA
j_call: TRBJ2-2

cdr3_aa: CATSRTQGVTNNEQFF
cdr3_nt: TGTGCCACCAGCAGAACGCAGGGGGTAACTAACAATGAGCAGTTCTTC
clone_size: NA
v_call: TRBV15
d_call: TRBD1
j_call: TRBJ2-1

cdr3_aa: CASSYYSGGVAFF
cdr3_nt: TGTGCCAGCAGTTATTACAGCGGGGGCGTAGCTTTCTTT
clone_size: NA
v_call: TRBV6-5
d_call: NA
j_call: TRBJ1-1

cdr3_aa: CASSPPGDTIYF
cdr3_nt: TGTGCCAGCAGCCCCCCGGGGGACACCATATATTTT
clone_size: NA
v_call: TRBV13
d_call: NA
j_call: TRBJ1-3

cdr3_aa: CASSQDHRTGRTGGYTF
cdr3_nt: TGTGCCAGCAGCCAAGATCACCGGACGGGTAGAACGGGGGGCTACACCTTC
clone_size: NA
v_call: TRBV14
d_call: NA
j_call: TRBJ1-2

cdr3_aa: CASSEGGPNTEAFF
cdr3_nt: TGTGCCAGCAGTGAAGGTGGCCCGAACACTGAAGCTTTCTTT
clone_size: NA
v_call: TRBV6-1
d_call: NA
j_call: TRBJ1-1